Following are 26 T cell receptor beta chains from one sample sequenced in a study of T cell responses to AZD1222 COVID-19 vaccine. Clones were sequenced by immunoSEQ multiplex PCR, and TCRdb holds only the in-frame ones, with some missing. The table has just under 95,000 clones, just over 90% seen once. Specimen: peripheral blood, collected on day 0 of AZD1222 vaccination. The receptors here all came from an adult in good health.

J is TRBJ2-5 and V is TRBV6-5; D is ambiguous. The CDR3 loop spans 14 amino acids. Trimming pared 4 bases from V and 0 bases from J, leaving 9 bases between. From germline, CDR1 is MNHEY and CDR2 SVGAGI. This CDR3 reads CASSFDRYQETQYF. The CDR3 DNA sequence: TGTGCCAGCAGTTTCGACCGATACCAAGAGACCCAGTACTTC.

The chain joins TRBV10-1 to TRBJ2-1; the match to TRBD2 covers 10 bases. J lost 0 bases, V lost 6 bases, and 14 bases had no gene match. The CDR3 sequence is 19 residues long. Germline V CDR1 and CDR2: WNHNN, SYGVQD (reference sequence). The CDR3 sequence is CASSEPLASGGLSYNEQFF. The CDR3 DNA reads TGCGCCAGCAGCGAACCCCTGGCTAGCGGGGGCCTCTCCTACAATGAGCAGTTCTTC.

The rearrangement joins TRBV12-3 or TRBV12-4 to TRBJ2-3; D perhaps matches TRBD2 (5 bases). CDR3 length equals 13 residues. V was shortened by 6 bases and J by 9 bases, with 16 bases between the two germline ends. DNA for the CDR3: TGTGCCAGCAGGAATCCGGGGAAAGGGACGCAGTATTTT. This translates into CASRNPGKGTQYF.

CDR3 sequence: CASSPRGAQGGNTIYF. The CDR3 bases are TGTGCCAGCTCACCTAGGGGCGCCCAGGGTGGAAACACCATATATTTT. V and J are TRBV18 and TRBJ1-3, with a tentative D call TRBD1 (5 bases). CDR1 and CDR2 from the germline V gene are KGHSH and LQKENI. The CDR3 is 16 residues long. Trimming pared 3 bases from V and 3 bases from J, leaving 15 bases between.

The count of this clone is one. CDR3 nucleotides: TGTGCCGGACAGACAGGACCCGCGGCCTACGAGCAGTACTTC. Its translation is CAGQTGPAAYEQYF. The chain carries TRBV25-1 and TRBJ2-7; D perhaps matches TRBD1 (6 bases). V lost 11 bases to trimming and J lost 2 bases, with 19 bases between them. CDR1 and CDR2 (germline): MGHDK, SYGVNS. CDR3 length: 14 residues.

This clone was counted a single time. This chain connects TRBV11-3 to TRBJ2-2; D call uncertain. Trimming shortened V by 1 base and J by 1 base, and 7 bases separated the two germline ends. Germline-derived CDR1 and CDR2 are SGHNT and YENEEA. The CDR3 runs to 15 residues. CDR3 coding DNA: TGTGCCAGCAGCTTAGGTGGCGTGAACACCGGGGAGCTGTTTTTT. This codes for CASSLGGVNTGELFF. Supplemented by reference TRBV11-3 and TRBJ2-2, the full variable domain reads EAGVVQSPRYKIIEKKQPVAFWCNPISGHNTLYWYLQNLGQGPELLIRYENEEAVDDSQLPKDRFSAERLKGVDSTLKIQPAELGDSAVYLCASSLGGVNTGELFFGEGSRLTVL.

CDR3 region: CASSLSSPNQPQHF. In DNA form, the CDR3 reads TGCGCCAGCAGCTTAAGCAGCCCCAATCAGCCCCAGCATTTT. J is TRBJ1-5 and V is TRBV5-1; D remains unclear. This CDR3 comprises 14 residues. V gave up 2 bases and J gave up 3 bases, with 9 bases separating them. Per germline, CDR1 SGHRS and CDR2 YFSETQ.

The V gene is TRBV5-1, the J gene TRBJ1-4, with 7 bases fitting TRBD1. Germline V gene data show CDR1 as SGHRS and CDR2 as YFSETQ. This CDR3 contains 15 residues. With 0 bases clipped from V and 10 bases from J, the junction kept 9 bases outside the gene matches. The DNA for the CDR3 is TGCGCCAGCAGCTTGGGACAGGGCCTAGAGGGAAAACTGTTTTTT. It yields the protein CASSLGQGLEGKLFF.

The DNA for the CDR3 is TGTGCCATCAGGAAGACTTACGACAGGGAAGAGACCCAGTACTTC. This encodes CAIRKTYDREETQYF. The rearrangement uses TRBV10-3 and TRBJ2-5; 7 bases agree with TRBD1. After removal of 6 bases from V and 3 bases from J, the junction contained 10 bases not matched to a gene. The CDR3 is made up of 15 amino acids. Germline-derived CDR1 and CDR2 are ENHRY and SYGVKD.

The rearrangement uses TRBV7-2 and TRBJ1-1; TRBD1 is a possible D gene (5 bases). The CDR3 is 15 residues long. Germline V lookup: CDR1 SGHTA, CDR2 FQGNSA. Trimming took off 3 bases at V and 2 bases at J, with 13 bases between the two ends. CDR3 nucleotide sequence: TGTGCCAGCAGCTTCCTGCAGGGAGTAAACACTGAAGCTTTCTTT. As protein: CASSFLQGVNTEAFF.

The rearrangement joins TRBV29-1 to TRBJ2-1; D remains ambiguous. Germline V lookup: CDR1 SQVTM, CDR2 ANQGSEA. The length of the CDR3 is 12 residues. Trimming pared 2 bases from V and 2 bases from J, leaving 4 bases between. CDR3 sequence reads: CSVELTYNEQFF. The CDR3 DNA reads TGCAGCGTTGAATTGACCTACAATGAGCAGTTCTTC.

V is TRBV30 and J is TRBJ1-5, with TRBD1 identical over 7 bases. With V trimmed by 0 bases and J by 6 bases, 11 bases remained unmatched. CDR3 size: 16 residues. Germline CDR1 and CDR2: GTSNPN and SVGIG (reference sequence). The CDR3 region has the DNA TGTGCCTGGAGTGTACGGGGACAGCTCACAGGTCAGCCCCAGCATTTT. It codes for CAWSVRGQLTGQPQHF.

V and J are TRBV5-1 and TRBJ1-1; 8 nucleotides align to TRBD1. The CDR3 totals 15 residues. The V gene end was trimmed by 1 base and the J gene end by 1 base; junction bases not matched to a gene: 3. Germline CDR1 reads SGHRS; CDR2 reads YFSETQ. The CDR3 is CASSLRTGPNTEAFF. CDR3 DNA sequence: TGCGCCAGCAGCTTGAGGACAGGGCCGAACACTGAAGCTTTCTTT.

The V gene is TRBV9, the J gene TRBJ1-3; tentatively, D is TRBD1 (6 bases). The CDR3 contains 14 residues. Germline CDR1 reads SGDLS; CDR2 reads YYNGEE. V was cut by 2 bases and J by 8 bases, with 14 bases left in between. CDR3 residues: CASSVTGMSDTIYF. The CDR3 region has the DNA TGTGCCAGCAGCGTTACAGGGATGAGTGACACCATATATTTT.

The V call is TRBV7-2, the J call TRBJ2-7; D may be TRBD1 or TRBD2 (5 bases each). This CDR3 has 15 amino acids. Germline V gene lookup returns CDR1 SGHTA and CDR2 FQGNSA. Trimming removed 6 bases at V and 0 bases at J, with 15 bases between. Here the CDR3 DNA reads TGTGCCAGCAGGGCTTCGAGGGGCCTCTCCTACGAGCAGTACTTC. Translated, it gives CASRASRGLSYEQYF.

The rearrangement links TRBV2 to TRBJ1-5; D is perhaps TRBD1 (6 bases). The V end lost 6 bases, the J end lost 6 bases, and 9 bases lay between the germline ends. CDR1 and CDR2 (germline): SNHLY, FYNNEI. This CDR3 comprises 12 residues. The CDR3 sequence is CASRGGSQPQHF. CDR3 nucleotides: TGTGCCAGCAGAGGGGGGTCTCAGCCCCAGCATTTT.

The chain couples TRBV5-1 to TRBJ2-5, with TRBD1 as a possible D gene (5 bases). Per germline, CDR1 SGHRS and CDR2 YFSETQ. V was pared by 4 bases and J by 2 bases, with 15 bases between. The CDR3 has 15 residues. CDR3 bases: TGCGCCAGCAGCCCTGGATGGGGCCGTCAAGAGACCCAGTACTTC. It translates to CASSPGWGRQETQYF.

This clone occurred once. V gene TRBV12-3 or TRBV12-4 combines with J gene TRBJ1-3, with D hard to call. The CDR3 covers 13 residues. Trimming shortened V by 5 bases and J by 2 bases, and 7 bases separated the two germline ends. CDR3 in DNA: TGTGCCAGCAGTCTCTTGGCTGGAAACACCATATATTTT. It is translated as CASSLLAGNTIYF.

The V gene is TRBV7-8, the J gene TRBJ1-1, with TRBD1 matching 9 bases. Germline V gene data show CDR1 as SGHVS and CDR2 as FQNEAQ. The CDR3 contains 17 residues. The junction had 10 bases not matched to a gene; V was cut back by 5 bases and J by 0 bases. This CDR3 is CASSPDRGYKMNTEAFF. CDR3 DNA: TGTGCCAGCAGCCCTGACAGGGGGTATAAGATGAACACTGAAGCTTTCTTT.

The rearrangement links TRBV29-1 to TRBJ2-4; no clear D gene. Germline values: CDR1 SQVTM, CDR2 ANQGSEA. The ends were cut back, 4 bases at V and 2 bases at J, with 9 bases in the middle. The CDR3 is 13 residues long. The CDR3 sequence: CSVAGDPKNIQYF. CDR3 nucleotide sequence: TGCAGCGTTGCGGGTGACCCCAAAAACATTCAGTACTTC.

V is TRBV10-3 and J is TRBJ1-5; D may be TRBD1 (6 bases). This CDR3 comprises 15 residues. CDR1 and CDR2 from the germline V gene are ENHRY and SYGVKD. V was cut by 6 bases and J by 6 bases, with 18 bases left in between. Here the CDR3 DNA reads TGTGCCATCAGCCCCGAGGGGGGAAAGCGTCAGCCCCAGCATTTT. It yields the protein CAISPEGGKRQPQHF.

The chain is built from TRBV24-1 and TRBJ1-4; TRBD1 agrees at 8 bases. Germline lookup yields CDR1 KGHDR and CDR2 SFDVKD. The CDR3 is 18 residues long. With V trimmed by 2 bases and J by 3 bases, 10 bases remained unmatched. CDR3 nucleotides: TGTGCCACCAGTGATTCCCCCCAGGGGGCGCAGGCTAATGAAAAACTGTTTTTT. Its translation: CATSDSPQGAQANEKLFF.

The chain is built from TRBV6-5 and TRBJ1-5, with D possibly being TRBD1 (6 bases). Trimming took off 7 bases at V and 0 bases at J, with 13 bases between the two ends. There are 15 residues in the CDR3. CDR1 MNHEY and CDR2 SVGAGI come from the germline V gene. This CDR3 is CASKQGLNSNQPQHF. In nucleotides, the CDR3 is TGTGCCAGCAAGCAGGGGCTGAATAGCAATCAGCCCCAGCATTTT.

The V and J genes are TRBV3-1 (or the pseudogene TRBV3-2) and TRBJ2-5, with TRBD2 matching 12 bases. The CDR3 consists of 14 residues. Germline assignment: CDR1 LGHDT and CDR2 YNNKEL (reference sequence). Trimming took 10 bases from V and 1 from J; bases not matched to a gene: 4. The CDR3 DNA reads as TGTGCCACCCGGACTAGCGGGGCCCAAGAGACCCAGTACTTC. It is translated as CATRTSGAQETQYF.

The chain links TRBV3-1 (or the pseudogene TRBV3-2) to TRBJ1-2; the match to TRBD1 covers 8 bases. Germline assignment: CDR1 LGHDT and CDR2 YNNKEL (reference sequence). The CDR3 consists of 16 residues. J gave up 2 bases and V 1 base, and 6 bases lay outside the gene matches. The CDR3 sequence: CASSQGTGLSNYGYTF. The DNA of the CDR3 is TGTGCCAGCAGCCAAGGGACAGGGTTAAGCAACTATGGCTACACCTTC.

This clone was detected once. The rearrangement joins TRBV7-2 to TRBJ1-5; weak D call: TRBD1 (6 bases). The ends were cut back, 0 bases at V and 9 bases at J, with 15 bases in the middle. This CDR3 region has 15 residues. The germline gives CDR1 SGHTA, CDR2 FQGNSA. CDR3 in amino acids: CASSLAISGEWPQHF. The CDR3 coding sequence is TGTGCCAGCAGCTTAGCAATCTCAGGGGAATGGCCCCAGCATTTT. Filled out from reference TRBV7-2 and TRBJ1-5, the complete variable domain reads GAGVSQSPSNKVTEKGKDVELRCDPISGHTALYWYRQSLGQGLEFLIYFQGNSAPDKSGLPSDRFSAERTGGSVSTLTIQRTQQEDSAVYLCASSLAISGEWPQHFGDGTRLSIL.